What follows describes a single T cell receptor (beta chain). This sample was included in a study of T cells in Graves' hyperthyroidism and ophthalmopathy. RNA transcripts yielded amplified TCR beta CDR3 regions. TCR CDR3 regions were first amplified by RT-PCR with HTBI primers. TCRdb independently ran MiXCR on the multiplex PCR reads; one entry per CDR3 protein. There are about 50,000 distinct CDR3 sequences in the sample; 45% to 50% occur only once, and approximately 30% lies in the top ten. This TCR was sampled from a woman aged 45-59 years with Graves' hyperthyroidism. The source material was peripheral blood or thyroid tissue (not recorded which).

This CDR3 reads CASSQASSGAGVPYEQYF. DNA of the CDR3: TGTGCCAGCAGCCAAGCATCCTCAGGGGCGGGAGTTCCCTACGAGCAGTACTTC. The V and J genes are TRBV4-2 and TRBJ2-7; a weak D match, TRBD2 (7 bases). CDR3 length equals 18 residues. CDR1 LGHNA and CDR2 YNFKEQ come from the germline V gene. V lost 1 base to trimming and J lost 2 bases, with 21 bases between them.